These 12 T cell receptor beta chains were all obtained from the same sample, sequenced in a study of blood T cell repertoires in COVID-19. The data were produced by immunoSEQ multiplex PCR, yet TCRdb's version contains in-frame clones alone and is incomplete. The sample holds 150,000 to 200,000 clones, over 65% seen once. Material: peripheral blood. These receptors were collected from a person aged 65-85 years with COVID-19, enrolled during active disease.

The V call is TRBV7-8, the J call TRBJ1-4; 7 bases agree with TRBD1. The V gene end was trimmed by 6 bases and the J gene end by 11 bases; junction bases not matched to a gene: 6. In germline, CDR1 is SGHVS, CDR2 FQNEAQ. The CDR3 spans 12 residues. CDR3 sequence reads: CASRSRQGKLFF. The CDR3 nucleotides read TGTGCCAGCAGGTCACGACAGGGTAAACTGTTTTTT.

The chain carries TRBV18 and TRBJ1-2; D is ambiguous. The ends were cut back, 1 base at V and 7 bases at J, with 16 bases in the middle. Per the germline V gene, CDR1 is KGHSH and CDR2 is LQKENI. This CDR3 region has 15 residues. CDR3 nucleotide sequence: TGTGCCAGCTCACCACTTTCCAGGCCTTTCGGTGGCTACACCTTC. Residues: CASSPLSRPFGGYTF. Combining the CDR3 with reference TRBV18 and TRBJ1-2 gives the whole variable domain NAGVMQNPRHLVRRRGQEARLRCSPMKGHSHVYWYRQLPEEGLKFMVYLQKENIIDESGMPKERFSAEFPKEGPSILRIQQVVRGDSAAYFCASSPLSRPFGGYTFGSGTRLTVV.

The V call is TRBV12-5, the J call TRBJ2-2; D unresolved. The CDR3 extends over 13 amino acids. Germline CDR1 LGHNT, CDR2 FRNRAP. Trimming left V 0 bases short and J 7 bases short, with 6 bases between. CDR3 DNA: TGTGCTAGTGGTTTGGTTGGGCTCGGGGAGCTGTTTTTT. It translates to CASGLVGLGELFF.

This clone ranks as hyperexpanded. This chain connects TRBV10-3 to TRBJ1-1, with 7 bases lining up with TRBD1. The V and J ends lost 10 bases and 1 base, in that order; junction bases with no gene match: 9. This CDR3 is 14 amino acids long. Germline V gene sequence: CDR1 ENHRY, CDR2 SYGVKD. CDR3 protein: CASGTGDPNTEAFF. The CDR3 DNA follows: TGTGCCAGCGGAACAGGGGACCCGAACACTGAAGCTTTCTTT.

This chain links TRBV13 with TRBJ2-4; a weak D match, TRBD2 (7 bases). V lost 5 bases to trimming and J lost 7 bases, with 21 bases between them. The CDR3 spans 16 residues. The V gene's germline CDR1 is PRHDT and CDR2 FYEKMQ (reference sequence). In DNA, the CDR3 is TGTGCCAGCAGCCCCCTCGGCCTGGAGGGGGGGAACATTCAGTACTTC. The encoded protein is CASSPLGLEGGNIQYF.

The gene calls are TRBV27 and TRBJ1-1, with 7 bases lining up with TRBD1. CDR1 MNHEY and CDR2 SMNVEV come from the germline V gene (reference sequence). This CDR3 has 12 residues. J gave up 12 bases and V 3 bases, and 7 bases lay outside the gene matches. This chain's CDR3 is CASSFTTGVPFF. The CDR3 DNA follows: TGTGCCAGCAGTTTTACTACAGGGGTCCCTTTCTTT.

The chain links TRBV28 to TRBJ2-1; 8 nucleotides match TRBD1. The CDR3 is 14 residues long. Germline loops: CDR1 MDHEN, CDR2 SYDVKM. V lost 6 bases and J lost 4; bases outside the gene matches: 5. The CDR3 DNA is TGTGCCAGCAGGGCGGACAGGGCTTACAATGAGCAGTTCTTC. Translating it yields CASRADRAYNEQFF.

This chain joins TRBV9 and TRBJ2-7, with TRBD1 matching 7 bases. V was clipped by 3 bases and J by 7 bases; unmatched bases: 13. The CDR3 runs 15 residues. Germline V gene data show CDR1 as SGDLS and CDR2 as YYNGEE. The CDR3 sequence is CASSASDRDPFEQYF. CDR3 sequence (DNA): TGTGCCAGCAGCGCCTCCGACAGGGACCCCTTTGAGCAGTACTTC.

V gene TRBV7-2 combines with J gene TRBJ1-6; D gene unclear. V was shortened by 1 base and J by 8 bases, with 6 bases between the two germline ends. From germline, CDR1 is SGHTA and CDR2 FQGNSA. The CDR3 extends over 13 amino acids. Here the CDR3 reads CASSLVEDSPLHF. The CDR3 bases are TGTGCCAGCAGCTTAGTTGAGGATTCACCCCTCCACTTT.

The J gene is TRBJ2-3, the V gene TRBV28, with 7 bases matching TRBD2. The ends lost 4 bases at V and 1 base at J; junction bases unmatched: 5. Germline CDR1 is MDHEN and CDR2 is SYDVKM. The CDR3 length is 15 residues. This CDR3 reads CASSSGGGRTDTQYF. The CDR3 DNA reads as TGTGCCAGCAGTTCAGGCGGGGGACGCACAGATACGCAGTATTTT.

The rearrangement joins TRBV24-1 to TRBJ2-1, with D possibly being TRBD1 (6 bases). The V end was cut by 2 bases, the J end by 6 bases, with 7 bases between. The CDR3 has 13 residues. Per germline, CDR1 KGHDR and CDR2 SFDVKD. The CDR3 reads CATSDYRVNEQFF. The CDR3 DNA follows: TGTGCCACCAGTGATTACAGGGTCAATGAGCAGTTCTTC.

The gene calls are TRBV5-1 and TRBJ1-4; D is perhaps TRBD1 (6 bases). Germline CDR1 and CDR2: SGHRS and YFSETQ. CDR3 length: 18 residues. Between the trimmed V and J ends, which lost 3 bases and 4 bases, there was a span of 22 bases. The CDR3 region is CASSSRSGASSGNEKLFF. Written as DNA, the CDR3 is TGCGCCAGCAGCTCCCGGTCAGGGGCTAGCTCGGGTAATGAAAAACTGTTTTTT.